One and the same sample provided the 11 T cell receptor beta chains below, sequenced in a study of blood T cell repertoires in COVID-19 (dated by TCRdb to 2020 to 2022). Library preparation was by the immunoSEQ multiplex PCR assay. Drawn from immuneACCESS, this table holds only the in-frame rearrangements with V and J called that TCRdb kept. Clones are partly lost; checked studies trace under half to an unresolved V gene and leave the rest unexplained. The sample table holds a few hundred thousand clones, of which 85% were seen once. Jointly, the top ten make up about 2.4% of the sample. The specimen sequenced was peripheral blood. Receptors originate from a woman in her seventies with COVID-19, enrolled during active disease.

CDR3 amino acids: CASSGTSGETQYF. The CDR3 DNA sequence: TGTGCCAGCAGCGGGACTAGCGGAGAGACCCAGTACTTC. The chain employs TRBV3-1 (or the pseudogene TRBV3-2) and TRBJ2-5, with 11 nucleotides matching TRBD2. V was clipped by 5 bases and J by 4 bases; unmatched bases: 0. The CDR3 is 13 amino acids. Germline loops: CDR1 LGHDT, CDR2 YNNKEL (reference sequence).

This clone was detected only once. The J gene is TRBJ2-5, the V gene TRBV5-6; 9 bases match TRBD2. After removal of 7 bases from V and 3 bases from J, the junction contained 10 bases not matched to a gene. CDR1 SGHDT and CDR2 YYEEEE come from the germline V gene. There are 15 residues in the CDR3. Here the CDR3 DNA reads TGTGCCAGCCTATTCCAGCGGGAGGTCGAAGAGACCCAGTACTTC. Its translation: CASLFQREVEETQYF.

The rearrangement uses TRBV7-2 and TRBJ1-6, with D unclear. Germline lookup yields CDR1 SGHTA and CDR2 FQGNSA. This CDR3 spans 16 amino acids. V lost 5 bases and J 0 bases, leaving 11 bases between the germline ends. This chain's CDR3 is CASSPLVSSYNSPLHF. CDR3 DNA sequence: TGTGCCAGCAGCCCATTGGTGAGCTCCTATAATTCACCCCTCCACTTT.

The chain uses TRBV10-3 and TRBJ1-2, with unresolved D. Trimming removed 3 bases from V and 3 bases from J, with 8 bases in between. Germline loops: CDR1 ENHRY, CDR2 SYGVKD. The CDR3 spans 13 residues. Written as DNA, the CDR3 is TGTGCCATCAGTGAAAGGCAGGACTATGGCTACACCTTC. Protein: CAISERQDYGYTF.

V usage is TRBV5-1 and J usage is TRBJ2-3; 11 bases are shared with TRBD2. After removal of 1 base from V and 4 bases from J, the junction contained 14 bases not matched to a gene. The CDR3 runs 19 residues. Germline assignment: CDR1 SGHRS and CDR2 YFSETQ. The CDR3 DNA reads TGCGCCAGCAGCTTGTATAGCGGGGGGGCAATGTTTGTCGCAGATACGCAGTATTTT. It is translated as CASSLYSGGAMFVADTQYF.

V gene TRBV6-5 combines with J gene TRBJ2-3; TRBD2 agrees at 12 bases. CDR1 and CDR2 (germline): MNHEY, SVGAGI. V lost 2 bases, J lost 6 bases, and 3 bases stayed unmatched. This CDR3 is 15 amino acids long. CDR3 in DNA: TGTGCCAGCAGTTACCGACTAGCGGGAGTGGATACGCAGTATTTT. Translation: CASSYRLAGVDTQYF.

V gene TRBV7-6 combines with J gene TRBJ1-1, with D unclear. The CDR3 contains 18 residues. With 1 base removed from V and 0 bases from J, the gap between germline ends came to 18 bases. Germline V CDR1 and CDR2: SGHVS, FNYEAQ. The CDR3 nucleotides are TGTGCCAGCAGCTTAGAAATGGCTGGGCAGATAATGAACACTGAAGCTTTCTTT. Translating it yields CASSLEMAGQIMNTEAFF. Drawing the rest from reference TRBV7-6 and TRBJ1-1, the complete variable domain is GAGVSQSPRYKVTKRGQDVALRCDPISGHVSLYWYRQALGQGPEFLTYFNYEAQQDKSGLPNDRFSAERPEGSISTLTIQRTEQRDSAMYRCASSLEMAGQIMNTEAFFGQGTRLTVV.

V is TRBV11-2 and J is TRBJ2-3, with D possibly TRBD2 on 6 matching bases. With 5 bases removed from V and 2 bases from J, the gap between germline ends came to 17 bases. The CDR3 spans 16 residues. Germline V gene lookup returns CDR1 SGHAT and CDR2 FQNNGV. The CDR3 nucleotides are TGTGCCAGCAGCCTCGGGAGTCTGCCACTCACAGATACGCAGTATTTT. Amino acids: CASSLGSLPLTDTQYF.

Points on this clone: This sample also contains other DNA sequences that code for the same CDR3. The chain carries TRBV19 and TRBJ1-1; possibly TRBD1 for D (6 bases). The germline V gene encodes CDR1 LNHDA and CDR2 SQIVND (reference sequence). The CDR3 extends over 14 amino acids. V was cut by 6 bases and J by 0 bases, with 11 bases left in between. The CDR3 protein is CASRRGGMNTEAFF. Written as DNA, the CDR3 is TGTGCCAGTAGACGTGGGGGCATGAACACTGAAGCTTTCTTT.

In its sample, this clone was seen once. This chain links TRBV19 with TRBJ2-6; D might be TRBD1 (6 bases). Per germline, CDR1 LNHDA and CDR2 SQIVND (reference sequence). The length of the CDR3 is 18 residues. Deletions cut 6 bases from V and 0 bases from J, with 18 bases between. CDR3: CASRRDAGGSSGANVLTF. CDR3 DNA: TGTGCCAGTAGACGTGACGCTGGGGGCAGCTCTGGGGCCAACGTCCTGACTTTC.

The CDR3 loop is CASSPMPTGAYGYTF. In DNA, the CDR3 is TGTGCCAGTAGTCCAATGCCGACAGGAGCCTATGGCTACACCTTC. The chain couples TRBV19 to TRBJ1-2; a weak D match, TRBD1 (6 bases). The CDR3 totals 15 residues. From germline, CDR1 is LNHDA and CDR2 SQIVND (reference sequence). Trimming took 5 bases from V and 4 from J, leaving 17 bases between them. Full variable domain (missing parts from reference TRBV19 and TRBJ1-2): DGGITQSPKYLFRKEGQNVTLSCEQNLNHDAMYWYRQDPGQGLRLIYYSQIVNDFQKGDIAEGYSVSREKKESFPLTVTSAQKNPTAFYLCASSPMPTGAYGYTFGSGTRLTVV.